The 22 T cell receptor beta chains given below trace back to one sample, sequenced in a study of T cell responses to AZD1222 COVID-19 vaccine. Some clones are missing from TCRdb's copy, which holds only in-frame ones; the method was immunoSEQ multiplex PCR. In the table there are around 160,000 clones, roughly 90% of which are singletons. The source was peripheral blood, collected on day 0 of AZD1222 vaccination. These receptors all stem from an adult in good health.

V gene TRBV7-2 combines with J gene TRBJ2-3; TRBD1 matches 7 bases. Germline CDR1 is SGHTA and CDR2 is FQGNSA. The CDR3 runs to 17 residues. V shed 4 bases and J 1 base; nucleotides not matched to a gene: 11. The CDR3: CASSSRARGPRTDTQYF. The CDR3 DNA reads TGTGCCAGCAGCTCACGTGCGAGGGGGCCCCGCACAGATACGCAGTATTTT. The full variable domain, its missing parts supplied by reference TRBV7-2 and TRBJ2-3, is GAGVSQSPSNKVTEKGKDVELRCDPISGHTALYWYRQSLGQGLEFLIYFQGNSAPDKSGLPSDRFSAERTGGSVSTLTIQRTQQEDSAVYLCASSSRARGPRTDTQYFGPGTRLTVL.

The genes are TRBV7-7 and TRBJ2-3; D may be TRBD2 (6 bases). This CDR3 region has 15 residues. Germline loops: CDR1 SSHAT, CDR2 FNYEAQ (reference sequence). The germline V and J ends were trimmed by 5 bases and 3 bases, with 15 bases remaining between them. Written as DNA, the CDR3 is TGTGCCAGCAGCCCGGGGTCGGGAGCAACAGATACGCAGTATTTT. This codes for CASSPGSGATDTQYF.

The chain recombines TRBV11-3 with TRBJ1-1; D call uncertain. The CDR3 sequence is 14 residues long. Germline V gives CDR1 SGHNT, CDR2 YENEEA. V lost 4 bases and J 0 bases, leaving 9 bases between the germline ends. CDR3 in amino acids: CASSSTSVNTEAFF. The CDR3 nucleotides read TGTGCCAGCAGCTCAACTTCAGTGAACACTGAAGCTTTCTTT.

This clone was seen a single time. The chain is built from TRBV6-5 and TRBJ2-1; 7 nucleotides line up with TRBD1. V lost 2 bases, J lost 7 bases, and 2 bases stayed unmatched. The CDR3 loop spans 13 amino acids. Germline V gene lookup returns CDR1 MNHEY and CDR2 SVGAGI. For the CDR3, the DNA is TGTGCCAGCAGTTACGACAGGGCAAATGAGCAGTTCTTC. Protein product: CASSYDRANEQFF.

This clone was detected once. The chain couples TRBV6-4 to TRBJ1-6; D gene ambiguous. The germline gives CDR1 MRHNA, CDR2 SNTAGT. The CDR3 runs 13 residues. The V end was cut by 6 bases, the J end by 6 bases, with 9 bases between. CDR3 sequence: CASRTPGNSPLHF. The CDR3 nucleotides are TGTGCCAGCAGGACACCCGGTAATTCACCCCTCCACTTT.

The V call is TRBV10-3, the J call TRBJ1-5; TRBD1 aligns across 9 bases. V gave up 10 bases and J gave up 2 bases; unmatched junction bases: 6. CDR1 and CDR2 (germline): ENHRY, SYGVKD. The CDR3 loop spans 14 amino acids. CDR3: CATWTGAGNQPQHF. CDR3 coding DNA: TGTGCCACGTGGACAGGGGCAGGCAATCAGCCCCAGCATTTT.

V gene TRBV9 combines with J gene TRBJ1-4; possible D gene TRBD1, 5 bases. The CDR3 consists of 15 residues. V lost 4 bases, J lost 8 bases, and 18 bases lay in between. Germline lookup yields CDR1 SGDLS and CDR2 YYNGEE. The CDR3 nucleotides are TGTGCCAGCAGCCCCAGTGGGGGGGGAGGCGAAAAACTGTTTTTT. Amino acids: CASSPSGGGGEKLFF.

V and J are TRBV19 and TRBJ1-1; TRBD1 is a possible D gene (6 bases). V lost 5 bases, J lost 4 bases, and 14 bases lay in between. Germline V gives CDR1 LNHDA, CDR2 SQIVND (reference sequence). This CDR3 is 14 amino acids long. The CDR3 coding sequence is TGTGCCAGTAGTGCCCAAGGGGGGTTCACTGAAGCTTTCTTT. It specifies CASSAQGGFTEAFF.

The chain joins TRBV5-1 to TRBJ2-3; 9 bases match TRBD1. The V segment lost 2 bases and the J segment 4 bases; nucleotides outside the gene matches: 5. This CDR3 comprises 15 residues. Germline V gives CDR1 SGHRS, CDR2 YFSETQ. DNA of the CDR3: TGCGCCAGCAGCTTTGGGACAGGGAAGGCAGATACGCAGTATTTT. It is translated as CASSFGTGKADTQYF. Combining the CDR3 with reference TRBV5-1 and TRBJ2-3 gives the whole variable domain KAGVTQTPRYLIKTRGQQVTLSCSPISGHRSVSWYQQTPGQGLQFLFEYFSETQRNKGNFPGRFSGRQFSNSRSEMNVSTLELGDSALYLCASSFGTGKADTQYFGPGTRLTVL.

The chain couples TRBV12-3 or TRBV12-4 to TRBJ2-1; tentatively, D is TRBD1 (5 bases). The CDR3 spans 13 residues. Trimming took 7 bases from V and 8 from J, leaving 15 bases between them. CDR3 sequence: CASKGRGWDEQFF. The CDR3 DNA follows: TGTGCCAGCAAGGGAAGGGGTTGGGATGAGCAGTTCTTC.

The CDR3 DNA reads TGTGCCGGCTCATACGGCACTGAAGCTTTCTTT. Protein product: CAGSYGTEAFF. The genes are TRBV12-3 or TRBV12-4 and TRBJ1-1; D is unclear. V lost 11 bases and J 4 bases, leaving 11 bases between the germline ends. This CDR3 comprises 11 residues.

The chain employs TRBV2 and TRBJ1-2; the D gene is possibly TRBD1 (5 bases). From germline, CDR1 is SNHLY and CDR2 FYNNEI. This CDR3 contains 13 residues. The V end was cut by 8 bases, the J end by 2 bases, with 12 bases between. The CDR3 region is CASRLGLNYGYTF. CDR3 DNA: TGTGCCAGCCGGTTGGGGCTGAACTATGGCTACACCTTC. The variable domain in full, completed from reference TRBV2 and TRBJ1-2, reads EPEVTQTPSHQVTQMGQEVILRCVPISNHLYFYWYRQILGQKVEFLVSFYNNEISEKSEIFDDQFSVERPDGSNFTLKIRSTKLEDSAMYFCASRLGLNYGYTFGSGTRLTVV.

The chain recombines TRBV2 with TRBJ2-5, with TRBD1 matching 7 bases. Looked up from germline, CDR1 is SNHLY and CDR2 is FYNNEI. J lost 2 bases, V lost 5 bases, and 5 bases had no gene match. CDR3 length: 14 residues. The CDR3 DNA is TGTGCCAGCAGTCCCGACAGGGCGCAAGAGACCCAGTACTTC. Encoded protein: CASSPDRAQETQYF.

The CDR3 DNA sequence: TGTGCCAGCAGTCTACAGGGAGACTATGGCTACACCTTC. Protein sequence: CASSLQGDYGYTF. The V call is TRBV12-3 or TRBV12-4, the J call TRBJ1-2; D is perhaps TRBD1 (6 bases). V lost 5 bases, J lost 3 bases, and 10 bases lay in between. The CDR3 covers 13 residues.

The rearrangement links TRBV11-2 to TRBJ1-1; the D is unclear. The length of the CDR3 is 14 residues. The V end was cut by 2 bases, the J end by 1 base, with 8 bases between. The V gene's germline CDR1 is SGHAT and CDR2 FQNNGV. CDR3 sequence: CASSLMWGNTEAFF. The CDR3 coding sequence is TGTGCCAGCAGCTTAATGTGGGGGAACACTGAAGCTTTCTTT.

The gene calls are TRBV11-1 and TRBJ1-2; D is possibly TRBD1 (5 bases). The CDR3 runs to 14 residues. V lost 4 bases to trimming and J lost 2 bases, with 11 bases between them. Germline V gives CDR1 SGHAT, CDR2 FQDESV (reference sequence). For the CDR3, the DNA is TGTGCCAGCAGCTCTCGGGACCGGAACTATGGCTACACCTTC. Residues: CASSSRDRNYGYTF.

The chain joins TRBV19 to TRBJ1-2, with 7 bases that match TRBD1. The J segment lost 4 bases and the V segment lost 6 bases, leaving 11 bases of the junction unmatched. The CDR3 totals 15 residues. Germline V CDR1 and CDR2: LNHDA, SQIVND (reference sequence). In nucleotides, the CDR3 is TGTGCCAGTAGGCAAACCCGACAGGGTGGCTATGGCTACACCTTC. Encoded protein: CASRQTRQGGYGYTF.

The chain joins TRBV9 to TRBJ1-3; no definite D call. The germline V gene has CDR1 SGDLS and CDR2 YYNGEE. The CDR3 covers 16 residues. V was trimmed by 0 bases and J by 4 bases, leaving 14 bases between them. CDR3 residues: CASSVEGRVFGNTIYF. The CDR3 DNA reads TGTGCCAGCAGCGTAGAAGGTCGAGTATTCGGAAACACCATATATTTT.

In its sample, this clone was seen once. This rearrangement joins TRBV19 to TRBJ2-4; 8 nucleotides agree with TRBD2. The CDR3 is made up of 16 amino acids. The V and J ends lost 5 bases and 0 bases, in that order; junction bases with no gene match: 6. In germline, CDR1 is LNHDA, CDR2 SQIVND (reference sequence). CDR3 sequence (DNA): TGTGCCAGTAGTTCCGGAAGCGGGAGAGCCAAAAACATTCAGTACTTC. Translation: CASSSGSGRAKNIQYF.

This chain uses TRBV27 with TRBJ2-1; D remains unclear. Germline V gene data show CDR1 as MNHEY and CDR2 as SMNVEV (reference sequence). This CDR3 is built from 13 residues. Trimming removed 5 bases at V and 9 bases at J, with 14 bases between. The CDR3: CASSPGTGGEQFF. The CDR3 nucleotides read TGTGCCAGCAGTCCAGGAACGGGCGGTGAGCAGTTCTTC.

This clone was seen a few times. The chain uses TRBV6-2 or TRBV6-3 and TRBJ2-7; D is possibly TRBD1 (6 bases). The germline V and J ends were trimmed by 5 bases and 2 bases, with 16 bases remaining between them. CDR1 and CDR2 from the germline V gene are MNHEY and SVGEGT. This CDR3 contains 15 residues. The CDR3 loop is CASSLLSGTPYEQYF. CDR3 nucleotide sequence: TGTGCCAGCAGTCTGCTATCCGGGACACCCTACGAGCAGTACTTC.

The rearrangement joins TRBV2 to TRBJ1-2, with TRBD1 as a possible D gene (5 bases). The CDR3 is made up of 13 amino acids. V lost 4 bases and J 6 bases, leaving 12 bases between the germline ends. The germline gives CDR1 SNHLY, CDR2 FYNNEI. CDR3 nucleotide sequence: TGTGCCAGCAGTGTACGAGGGGATGATGGCTACACCTTC. It translates to CASSVRGDDGYTF.